This entry lists 26 T cell receptor beta chains sequenced from one sample in a study of regulatory T cells in long-lasting Graves disease. Arm-PCR of CDR3 regions and iRepertoire HTBI primers were used to build TCR beta libraries. Each CDR3 protein is one row after TCRdb ran MiXCR on the multiplex PCR reads. In the table there are hundreds of thousands of distinct CDR3 sequences, 30% of which are singletons. Time point denoted: persistent/refractory GD, antithyroid drugs over 5 years with positive TRAb. Extracted PBMC RNA gave rise to the TCR library. Specimen: peripheral blood mononuclear cells (PBMCs), collected when the disease was refractory, from a patient treated with antithyroid drugs. The source of these receptors is a female donor with Graves disease.

DNA of the CDR3: TGTGCCAGCAGCGCTGGACTAGCGGCCCATCGGGAGACCCAGTACTTC. It translates to CASSAGLAAHRETQYF. V and J are TRBV9 and TRBJ2-5; 10 positions agree with TRBD2. The CDR3 loop spans 16 amino acids. V lost 3 bases to trimming and J lost 5 bases; unmatched junction nucleotides: 10. The germline gives CDR1 SGDLS, CDR2 YYNGEE.

This clonotype has at least ten counts. The V call is TRBV28, the J call TRBJ1-2; the match to TRBD1 covers 10 bases. Germline V gene lookup returns CDR1 MDHEN and CDR2 SYDVKM. This CDR3 is 14 amino acids long. After removal of 5 bases from V and 9 bases from J, the junction contained 9 bases not matched to a gene. CDR3 amino acids: CASSVSDRGESYTF. In nucleotides, the CDR3 is TGTGCCAGCAGTGTTTCGGACAGGGGGGAAAGCTACACCTTC.

This clonotype was seen only once. A much larger clone lies a single base off, so this may be a read error. The CDR3 region is CASGLGGQGEAFF. The CDR3 DNA sequence: TGTGCCAGCGGCTTAGGCGGACAGGGGGAAGCTTTCTTT. The chain uses TRBV11-3 and TRBJ1-1; 9 bases are a match to TRBD1. The CDR3 has 13 amino acids. Germline loops: CDR1 SGHNT, CDR2 YENEEA.

The rearrangement joins TRBV5-1 to TRBJ1-1; D unresolved. The CDR3 is made up of 14 amino acids. The germline V gene encodes CDR1 SGHRS and CDR2 YFSETQ. V lost 2 bases and J 5 bases, leaving 13 bases between the germline ends. The CDR3 nucleotides are TGCGCCAGCAGCTTAGACGCAGGACGGACTGAAGCTTTCTTT. It codes for CASSLDAGRTEAFF. The full variable domain, with the rest looked up from reference TRBV5-1 and TRBJ1-1, is KAGVTQTPRYLIKTRGQQVTLSCSPISGHRSVSWYQQTPGQGLQFLFEYFSETQRNKGNFPGRFSGRQFSNSRSEMNVSTLELGDSALYLCASSLDAGRTEAFFGQGTRLTVV.

This clonotype was detected ten times or more. The chain uses TRBV20-1 and TRBJ2-5; tentative D call: TRBD2 (6 bases). CDR1 is DFQATT, CDR2 SNEGSKA, per germline (reference sequence). The CDR3 loop spans 12 amino acids. Trimming removed 3 bases from V and 2 bases from J, with 7 bases in between. The CDR3 sequence is CSARGGQETQYF. The CDR3 DNA is TGCAGTGCTAGGGGAGGACAAGAGACCCAGTACTTC.

V is TRBV9 and J is TRBJ1-1; no reliable D call. V dropped 0 bases and J dropped 7 bases, with 10 bases sitting between them. Germline V gene data show CDR1 as SGDLS and CDR2 as YYNGEE. The CDR3 runs 13 residues. The CDR3 sequence is CASSVEGLDEAFF. CDR3 coding DNA: TGTGCCAGCAGCGTAGAGGGATTGGATGAAGCTTTCTTT.

In this sample, this clonotype turned up a few times. The gene calls are TRBV7-9 and TRBJ2-7; D is perhaps TRBD2 (6 bases). V lost 3 bases to trimming and J lost 2 bases, with 11 bases between them. Germline V gene lookup returns CDR1 SEHNR and CDR2 FQNEAQ (reference sequence). The CDR3 length is 14 residues. CDR3 protein: CASSFPGLPYEQYF. DNA of the CDR3: TGTGCCAGCAGCTTTCCGGGACTTCCCTACGAGCAGTACTTC.

V usage is TRBV19 and J usage is TRBJ1-1; D gene unclear. CDR1 and CDR2 from the germline V gene are LNHDA and SQIVND (reference sequence). V was shortened by 5 bases and J by 4 bases, with 5 bases between the two germline ends. The CDR3 loop spans 11 amino acids. CDR3 residues: CASSWFTEAFF. For the CDR3, the DNA is TGTGCCAGTAGTTGGTTCACTGAAGCTTTCTTT.

This clonotype occurred many times. This CDR3 is CASSFPLEITSSYEQYF. The CDR3 DNA reads TGTGCCAGCAGTTTTCCTCTTGAGATTACAAGCTCCTACGAGCAGTACTTC. The gene calls are TRBV28 and TRBJ2-7; D unclear. The CDR3 runs to 17 residues. Looked up from germline, CDR1 is MDHEN and CDR2 is SYDVKM. V was pared by 3 bases and J by 0 bases, with 18 bases between. The full variable domain, its missing parts supplied by reference TRBV28 and TRBJ2-7, is DVKVTQSSRYLVKRTGEKVFLECVQDMDHENMFWYRQDPGLGLRLIYFSYDVKMKEKGDIPEGYSVSREKKERFSLILESASTNQTSMYLCASSFPLEITSSYEQYFGPGTRLTVT.

In this sample, this clonotype turned up a few times. The genes are TRBV28 and TRBJ2-3; D remains ambiguous. This CDR3 has 14 residues. CDR1 is MDHEN, CDR2 SYDVKM, per germline. Trimming stripped 1 base from V and 3 bases from J, with 8 bases between. The CDR3 protein is CASSLLGITDTQYF. CDR3 bases: TGTGCCAGCAGTTTATTGGGGATTACAGATACGCAGTATTTT.

DNA for the CDR3: TGTGCCAGCAGTCCAAACAGGGAGCACACTGAAGCTTTCTTT. This sequence encodes CASSPNREHTEAFF. The chain is built from TRBV25-1 and TRBJ1-1, with a weak D call TRBD1 (6 bases). With 5 bases removed from V and 3 bases from J, the gap between germline ends came to 13 bases. The length of the CDR3 is 14 residues. Germline V lookup: CDR1 MGHDK, CDR2 SYGVNS.

V usage is TRBV2 and J usage is TRBJ2-1, with TRBD2 matching 8 bases. Germline assignment: CDR1 SNHLY and CDR2 FYNNEI. With V trimmed by 6 bases and J by 9 bases, 10 bases remained unmatched. The CDR3 totals 14 residues. CDR3 in amino acids: CASRIFAGGGEQFF. The CDR3 DNA is TGTGCCAGCAGGATATTTGCGGGAGGAGGTGAGCAGTTCTTC.

To note about this clonotype: The junction does not match germline at one end; this may be a read error. The chain is built from TRBV3-1 and TRBJ2-7; D is perhaps TRBD1 (5 bases). Germline V gene data show CDR1 as LGHDT and CDR2 as YNNKEL (reference sequence). The CDR3 sequence is 15 residues long. The CDR3 bases are TGTGCCAGCAGCCACTCATCGACAGACCTCCCTAATCTGTGCTTC. This sequence encodes CASSHSSTDLPNLCF.

The chain couples TRBV19 to TRBJ2-1; 8 bases align to TRBD2. The CDR3 is made up of 16 amino acids. V lost 3 bases to trimming and J lost 4 bases; unmatched junction nucleotides: 8. The germline V gene has CDR1 LNHDA and CDR2 SQIVND (reference sequence). DNA for the CDR3: TGTGCCAGTAGTATGGTCGGGAGGGCCGGATACAATGAGCAGTTCTTC. Protein: CASSMVGRAGYNEQFF.

The genes are TRBV20-1 and TRBJ1-1; 7 bases line up with TRBD1. V gave up 6 bases and J gave up 1 base; unmatched junction bases: 5. CDR1 is DFQATT, CDR2 SNEGSKA, per germline (reference sequence). The length of the CDR3 is 13 residues. The CDR3 DNA sequence: TGCAGTGCACGGACAGGAAAGAACACTGAAGCTTTCTTT. Its protein product is CSARTGKNTEAFF.

The sample holds a few counts of this clonotype. The chain combines TRBV27 with TRBJ1-3; D is unresolved. Germline V CDR1 and CDR2: MNHEY, SMNVEV (reference sequence). Trimming cost V 5 bases and J 0 bases, with 8 bases left between them. CDR3 size: 14 residues. CDR3: CASSPSPSGNTIYF. The CDR3 DNA is TGTGCCAGCAGTCCCTCCCCCTCTGGAAACACCATATATTTT.

The chain employs TRBV7-3 and TRBJ2-1; TRBD2 matches 11 bases. With V trimmed by 6 bases and J by 5 bases, 6 bases remained unmatched. The CDR3 contains 15 residues. The germline gives CDR1 SGHTA, CDR2 FQGTGA. CDR3 sequence reads: CASRSLAGAHNEQFF. The CDR3 DNA sequence: TGTGCCAGCAGGTCACTAGCGGGAGCCCACAATGAGCAGTTCTTC. Drawing the rest from reference TRBV7-3 and TRBJ2-1, the complete variable domain is GAGVSQTPSNKVTEKGKYVELRCDPISGHTALYWYRQSLGQGPEFLIYFQGTGAADDSGLPNDRFFAVRPEGSVSTLKIQRTERGDSAVYLCASRSLAGAHNEQFFGPGTRLTVL.

The chain couples TRBV5-5 to TRBJ2-4; D is unclear. This CDR3 has 16 residues. The V gene lost 5 bases and the J gene lost 1 base, with 16 bases spanning the gap. Germline V gene lookup returns CDR1 SGHKS and CDR2 YYEKEE (reference sequence). The CDR3 protein is CASRSSGTHAKNIQYF. Written as DNA, the CDR3 is TGTGCCAGCAGGTCCTCAGGTACCCACGCCAAAAACATTCAGTACTTC. Full variable domain (rest looked up from reference TRBV5-5 and TRBJ2-4): DAGVTQSPTHLIKTRGQQVTLRCSPISGHKSVSWYQQVLGQGPQFIFQYYEKEERGRGNFPDRFSARQFPNYSSELNVNALLLGDSALYLCASRSSGTHAKNIQYFGAGTRLSVL.

In this sample, this clonotype turned up a few times. The J gene is TRBJ2-7, the V gene TRBV20-1; D is uncertain. Trimming took off 2 bases at V and 3 bases at J, with 2 bases between the two ends. Germline V lookup: CDR1 DFQATT, CDR2 SNEGSKA (reference sequence). CDR3 size: 10 residues. CDR3 amino acids: CSARLYEQYF. As DNA, the CDR3 is TGCAGTGCTAGACTCTACGAGCAGTACTTC.

This clonotype has ten or more counts. The V and J genes are TRBV12-3 or TRBV12-4 and TRBJ2-5; TRBD1 aligns across 7 bases. Trimming cost V 6 bases and J 4 bases; bases outside gene matches: 11. This CDR3 is built from 15 residues. The CDR3 here is CASSQKQGRRETQYF. Written as DNA, the CDR3 is TGTGCCAGCAGCCAGAAACAGGGGCGTCGAGAGACCCAGTACTTC.

The chain is built from TRBV28 and TRBJ2-4, with 11 bases lining up with TRBD1. The CDR3 is 16 residues long. In germline, CDR1 is MDHEN, CDR2 SYDVKM. V was pared by 8 bases and J by 4 bases, with 10 bases of the junction left unmatched. The CDR3 DNA is TGTGCCAGCGCCCAGGGGACAGGGGGTTATAAAAACATTCAGTACTTC. Its translation: CASAQGTGGYKNIQYF.

The chain carries TRBV15 and TRBJ1-5; 7 positions match TRBD1. The length of the CDR3 is 17 residues. Germline V gene lookup returns CDR1 LNHNV and CDR2 YYDKDF (reference sequence). Trimming removed 5 bases from V and 0 bases from J; junction bases left unmatched: 10. CDR3 sequence (DNA): TGTGCCACCAGCGGAAAGGACAGGCCCTATAGCAATCAGCCCCAGCATTTT. Its protein product is CATSGKDRPYSNQPQHF.

The CDR3 bases are TGCAGTGCTAGCCACGGGTTTGCAACTAATGAAAAACTGTTTTTT. It yields the protein CSASHGFATNEKLFF. The gene calls are TRBV20-1 and TRBJ1-4; D ambiguous. The germline V gene has CDR1 DFQATT and CDR2 SNEGSKA (reference sequence). Trimming shortened V by 3 bases and J by 0 bases, and 11 bases separated the two germline ends. This CDR3 contains 15 residues.

The V and J genes are TRBV7-3 and TRBJ1-5; 10 nucleotides match TRBD1. Trimming cost V 1 base and J 5 bases; bases outside gene matches: 2. CDR1 and CDR2 (germline): SGHTA, FQGTGA. This CDR3 is built from 15 residues. CDR3 region: CASSLMGTGDQPQHF. The CDR3 DNA follows: TGTGCCAGCAGCTTAATGGGGACAGGGGATCAGCCCCAGCATTTT. Using reference TRBV7-3 and TRBJ1-5 for the parts outside the CDR3, the full variable domain is GAGVSQTPSNKVTEKGKYVELRCDPISGHTALYWYRQSLGQGPEFLIYFQGTGAADDSGLPNDRFFAVRPEGSVSTLKIQRTERGDSAVYLCASSLMGTGDQPQHFGDGTRLSIL.

This sequence joins TRBV20-1 and TRBJ1-2; D is unresolved. The ends were cut back, 3 bases at V and 4 bases at J, with 18 bases in the middle. CDR3 length equals 15 residues. Germline V gene data show CDR1 as DFQATT and CDR2 as SNEGSKA (reference sequence). In nucleotides, the CDR3 is TGCAGTGCTAGTGGCGAAGCCGCTGGCAGCTATGGCTACACCTTC. This gives the protein CSASGEAAGSYGYTF.

This clonotype was picked up a small number of times. The rearrangement uses TRBV6-1 and TRBJ2-7; TRBD1 is a possible D gene (6 bases). The germline V gene has CDR1 MNHNS and CDR2 SASEGT. Trimming took off 5 bases at V and 3 bases at J, with 11 bases between the two ends. CDR3 length: 13 amino acids. The CDR3 here is CASSRTVIYEQYF. Written as DNA, the CDR3 is TGTGCCAGCAGTCGGACAGTGATCTACGAGCAGTACTTC.